This T cell receptor beta chain was obtained from a study of T cell changes during pregnancy in multiple sclerosis. Here immunoSEQ multiplex PCR was the method, and the copy in TCRdb shows in-frame clones only, minus some. The sample holds 45,000 or so clones; more than 90% are singletons and the top ten take around 10%. Trimming stripped 2 bases from V and 4 bases from J, with 12 bases between. The germline gives CDR1 MNHEY, CDR2 SVGAGI. The CDR3 has 15 amino acids. The source material was CD8+ T cells from peripheral blood mononuclear cells, sampled after pregnancy. The TCR was taken from a female donor with multiple sclerosis, enrolled in a pregnancy study. The chain employs TRBV6-5 and TRBJ1-3, with D maybe TRBD1 (6 bases). The CDR3 nucleotides read TGTGCCAGCAGTTACGCCGGGGGGCCCGGAAACACCATATATTTT. Encoded protein: CASSYAGGPGNTIYF.